What follows are 12 T cell receptor beta chains derived from one specimen sequenced in a study of beta chain features in type 1 diabetes (dated by TCRdb to between 2018 and 2020). Library prep was done by the immunoSEQ multiplex PCR assay. All of the isolated RNA was reverse transcribed with the High Capacity cDNA Reverse Transcription Kit, so expressed TCRB transcripts were sequenced. In its TCRdb copy, this immuneACCESS table keeps in-frame sequences only and misses some clones. Where compared with another copy, unresolved V genes explain less than half of these, and the others have no known cause. The sample yields roughly 250,000 clones; about 9.3% were counted once. The ten most abundant clones make up 0.03% to 0.04% of the sample. Material: naive CD4+ T cells from blood. This specimen's cell subset or site label, per the study, means: true naive CD4+ T cells. The receptors originated from a young woman in good health.

The sample holds a few counts of this clone. The V and J genes are TRBV19 and TRBJ2-1, with D possibly being TRBD2 (6 bases). CDR3 size: 19 residues. Trimming took off 4 bases at V and 5 bases at J, with 27 bases between the two ends. Looked up from germline, CDR1 is LNHDA and CDR2 is SQIVND (reference sequence). The CDR3 is CASSTLALRRPPLHNEQFF. In DNA, the CDR3 is TGTGCCAGTAGTACCCTAGCGCTGAGAAGGCCTCCCCTACACAATGAGCAGTTCTTC.

In its sample, this clone was seen a few times. This rearrangement joins TRBV30 to TRBJ2-7; TRBD2 aligns across 11 bases. The CDR3 extends over 13 amino acids. Per the germline V gene, CDR1 is GTSNPN and CDR2 is SVGIG (reference sequence). Trimming at V came to 4 bases and at J to 9 bases, leaving 8 bases not matched to a gene. The CDR3 here is CAWKVAGGPTQYF. The CDR3 nucleotides are TGTGCCTGGAAGGTAGCGGGAGGGCCAACGCAGTACTTC.

A few counts support this clone. The chain recombines TRBV11-2 with TRBJ1-6, with unresolved D. Germline CDR1 and CDR2: SGHAT and FQNNGV. CDR3 length: 13 residues. Trimming cost V 5 bases and J 7 bases, with 9 bases left between them. The CDR3 spells CASSLPGNSPLHF. CDR3 nucleotides: TGTGCCAGCAGCCTCCCAGGAAATTCACCCCTCCACTTT.

A few counts support this clone. This rearrangement joins TRBV5-4 to TRBJ2-2, with D unresolved. The CDR3 totals 15 residues. Germline CDR1 is SGHNT and CDR2 is YYREEE (reference sequence). V dropped 3 bases and J dropped 4 bases, with 13 bases sitting between them. The CDR3 DNA reads TGTGCCAGCAGCTCCGAGGTTGCTGGCACCGGGGAGCTGTTTTTT. Amino acid sequence: CASSSEVAGTGELFF.

Details on this clone: Other DNA sequences in this sample translate to the same CDR3. The chain combines TRBV2 with TRBJ1-5, with TRBD1 identical over 10 bases. The V gene's germline CDR1 is SNHLY and CDR2 FYNNEI. Unmatched junction bases numbered 2, after V lost 7 bases and J lost 5 bases. The CDR3 contains 13 residues. The CDR3 loop is CASNGQGDQPQHF. As DNA, the CDR3 is TGTGCCAGCAACGGACAGGGGGATCAGCCCCAGCATTTT.

The chain combines TRBV5-1 with TRBJ2-1, with TRBD2 matching over 11 bases. The CDR3 is 15 residues long. J gave up 8 bases and V 0 bases, and 4 bases lay outside the gene matches. Germline values: CDR1 SGHRS, CDR2 YFSETQ. CDR3 DNA: TGCGCCAGCAGCTTGGAACTAGCGGGAGTATATGAGCAGTTCTTC. This encodes CASSLELAGVYEQFF.

The J gene is TRBJ2-7, the V gene TRBV6-5; TRBD1 aligns across 8 bases. Trimming took 5 bases from V and 3 from J; bases not matched to a gene: 3. The germline gives CDR1 MNHEY, CDR2 SVGAGI. CDR3 length: 13 amino acids. The CDR3 sequence is CASSTTGVYEQYF. The CDR3 nucleotides are TGTGCCAGCAGTACGACAGGGGTCTACGAGCAGTACTTC.

This clone was seen at least ten times. The gene calls are TRBV30 and TRBJ2-1, with 7 bases fitting TRBD2. The CDR3 consists of 13 residues. Germline loops: CDR1 GTSNPN, CDR2 SVGIG (reference sequence). Trimming cost V 7 bases and J 4 bases; bases outside gene matches: 7. The CDR3 DNA reads as TGTGCCTCTTTCTCGGGGGGATACAATGAGCAGTTCTTC. Translated, it gives CASFSGGYNEQFF.

CDR3 region: CASTGRVNTEAFF. CDR3 nucleotides: TGTGCCAGCACGGGCAGGGTGAACACTGAAGCTTTCTTT. The rearrangement uses TRBV7-9 and TRBJ1-1; D may be TRBD1 (5 bases). The CDR3 is 13 amino acids. Trimming removed 7 bases from V and 0 bases from J, with 9 bases in between. CDR1 is SEHNR and CDR2 is FQNEAQ in the germline V gene (reference sequence).

The rearrangement joins TRBV19 to TRBJ2-1; 14 bases are shared with TRBD2. Germline loops: CDR1 LNHDA, CDR2 SQIVND (reference sequence). The CDR3 totals 17 residues. Germline trimming cut 5 bases from V and 10 bases from J; bases unmatched to any gene: 13. The CDR3 here is CASSVSPGLAGVEEQFF. The CDR3 DNA is TGTGCCAGTAGTGTCTCTCCGGGACTAGCGGGAGTTGAGGAGCAGTTCTTC.

The rearrangement links TRBV7-9 to TRBJ2-2; weak D call: TRBD2 (5 bases). Germline V gene data show CDR1 as SEHNR and CDR2 as FQNEAQ (reference sequence). Trimming took off 5 bases at V and 4 bases at J, with 17 bases between the two ends. The CDR3 extends over 16 amino acids. CDR3 nucleotide sequence: TGTGCCAGCAGCCCATCCCCGGGTCGGGGCACCGGGGAGCTGTTTTTT. Translation: CASSPSPGRGTGELFF.

The chain is built from TRBV28 and TRBJ2-5; 7 bases match TRBD1. The CDR3 totals 14 residues. Unmatched junction bases numbered 11, after V lost 8 bases and J lost 5 bases. Per germline, CDR1 MDHEN and CDR2 SYDVKM. In DNA form, the CDR3 reads TGTGCCAGCTCTACTACAGGGGTCTTGGAGACCCAGTACTTC. Translation gives CASSTTGVLETQYF.